A single sample is the source of the 28 T cell receptor beta chains below, sequenced in a study of T cells in Graves' hyperthyroidism and ophthalmopathy. RNA transcripts yielded amplified TCR beta CDR3 regions. Primed by the HTBI set, a first-round RT-PCR was run on the TCR CDR3. Via MiXCR, TCRdb re-called the multiplex PCR reads, giving one row per CDR3 protein. This sample has around 350,000 distinct CDR3 sequences, with 19% found just once. The material sequenced was blood. The source is a woman under 30 with Graves' hyperthyroidism.

J is TRBJ1-1 and V is TRBV7-3; no reliable D call. The ends were cut back, 2 bases at V and 6 bases at J, with 10 bases in the middle. Germline CDR1 reads SGHTA; CDR2 reads FQGTGA. CDR3 length: 13 amino acids. CDR3 sequence: CASSLGGVSEAFF. The DNA for the CDR3 is TGTGCCAGCAGCTTAGGCGGGGTCTCTGAAGCTTTCTTT.

This clonotype was seen at least ten times. The chain carries TRBV30 and TRBJ1-1; D is unresolved. This CDR3 has 11 amino acids. The V gene's germline CDR1 is GTSNPN and CDR2 SVGIG (reference sequence). V was clipped by 2 bases and J by 2 bases, with 3 bases between them. CDR3 loop: CAWSFNTEAFF. The CDR3 DNA sequence: TGTGCCTGGAGTTTTAACACTGAAGCTTTCTTT.

The rearrangement joins TRBV4-1 to TRBJ2-5, with D unclear. V lost 1 base and J lost 2, with 11 bases in between. Germline V gene lookup returns CDR1 MGHRA and CDR2 YSYEKL. This CDR3 contains 15 residues. CDR3 coding DNA: TGCGCCAGCAGCCAAGTGTTGGCCCCGCAAGAGACCCAGTACTTC. Amino acid sequence: CASSQVLAPQETQYF.

There are many counts of this clonotype. The chain uses TRBV6-2 or TRBV6-3 and TRBJ2-7, with D tentatively TRBD1 (6 bases). V dropped 6 bases and J dropped 6 bases, with 18 bases sitting between them. CDR1 and CDR2 from the germline V gene are MNHEY and SVGEGT. The CDR3 sequence is 14 residues long. The CDR3 sequence: CASSTVTGSREQYF. The CDR3 DNA is TGTGCCAGCAGCACGGTAACAGGGTCTCGCGAGCAGTACTTC.

The chain links TRBV6-2 or TRBV6-3 to TRBJ2-7; D is possibly TRBD2 (5 bases). The V end was cut by 10 bases, the J end by 5 bases, with 15 bases between. In germline, CDR1 is MNHEY, CDR2 SVGEGT. The CDR3 runs 12 residues. The CDR3 DNA reads as TGTGCCACTCGGGGAAGCGCCCACGAGCAGTACTTC. It specifies CATRGSAHEQYF.

This clonotype was seen ten or more times. The rearrangement joins TRBV20-1 to TRBJ1-1; possibly TRBD1 for D (6 bases). Germline CDR1 DFQATT, CDR2 SNEGSKA (reference sequence). V was clipped by 0 bases and J by 1 base, with 12 bases between them. CDR3 length: 15 amino acids. CDR3 nucleotide sequence: TGCAGTGCTAGAGAAAATCTAGGGGGGAACACTGAAGCTTTCTTT. Its translation is CSARENLGGNTEAFF.

This clonotype was picked up many times. DNA of the CDR3: TGCGCCAGCAGCCAAGTTGCAGGGCCGTCTGGAAACACCATATATTTT. Its protein product is CASSQVAGPSGNTIYF. The rearrangement uses TRBV4-1 and TRBJ1-3; the D gene is possibly TRBD1 (5 bases). V shed 1 base and J shed 1 base, with 11 bases lying between them. This CDR3 is built from 16 residues. Germline V gene data show CDR1 as MGHRA and CDR2 as YSYEKL.

This clonotype came up many times. J is TRBJ1-5 and V is TRBV12-3 or TRBV12-4, with D hard to call. The CDR3 length is 12 residues. The ends were cut back, 3 bases at V and 7 bases at J, with 7 bases in the middle. CDR3 protein: CASSLVPQPQHF. The CDR3 nucleotides read TGTGCCAGCAGTTTGGTTCCGCAGCCCCAGCATTTT.

This clonotype was observed at least ten times. CDR3 amino acids: CAWSVVSFNTEAFF. The CDR3 region has the DNA TGTGCCTGGAGTGTAGTGTCGTTTAACACTGAAGCTTTCTTT. The V and J genes are TRBV30 and TRBJ1-1; unclear D gene. The CDR3 spans 14 residues. CDR1 and CDR2 (germline): GTSNPN, SVGIG (reference sequence). V was cut by 0 bases and J by 2 bases, with 10 bases left in between.

The chain combines TRBV20-1 with TRBJ1-1; tentatively, D is TRBD1 (5 bases). The CDR3 sequence is 12 residues long. The V end lost 3 bases, the J end lost 8 bases, and 13 bases lay between the germline ends. Looked up from germline, CDR1 is DFQATT and CDR2 is SNEGSKA (reference sequence). The CDR3 reads CSASLGLREAFF. The CDR3 DNA reads as TGCAGTGCTAGTTTGGGACTTAGGGAAGCTTTCTTT.

This clonotype showed up many times. The chain is built from TRBV12-3 or TRBV12-4 and TRBJ1-1; tentatively, D is TRBD1 (5 bases). V lost 1 base and J lost 9, with 12 bases in between. CDR3 length: 13 amino acids. The CDR3 DNA sequence: TGTGCCAGCAGTTTAGGGACCCCGGGGCAAGCTTTCTTT. Protein: CASSLGTPGQAFF.

This clonotype was seen ten or more times. The V and J genes are TRBV4-1 and TRBJ2-5; D is unclear. This CDR3 contains 17 residues. Germline V gene sequence: CDR1 MGHRA, CDR2 YSYEKL. V was shortened by 1 base and J by 5 bases, with 20 bases between the two germline ends. The CDR3 sequence is CASSQGVILDRAETQYF. The CDR3 region has the DNA TGCGCCAGCAGCCAAGGAGTCATTCTGGATCGGGCCGAGACCCAGTACTTC.

In its sample, this clonotype was seen many times. The rearrangement uses TRBV5-1 and TRBJ1-1, with D uncertain. The ends were cut back, 0 bases at V and 6 bases at J, with 9 bases in the middle. Per germline, CDR1 SGHRS and CDR2 YFSETQ. The CDR3 contains 13 residues. CDR3 DNA: TGCGCCAGCAGCTTGGGCGGAGACCCTGAAGCTTTCTTT. It yields the protein CASSLGGDPEAFF.

This clonotype was recorded only once. This is likely a read error, given that the CDR3 carries no conserved phenylalanine or tryptophan at its end. V usage is TRBV6-2 or TRBV6-3 and J usage is TRBJ2-2; TRBD1 aligns across 10 bases. With 0 bases clipped from V and 1 base from J, the junction kept 8 bases outside the gene matches. The CDR3 totals 19 residues. Germline values: CDR1 MNHEY, CDR2 SVGEGT. CDR3 loop: CASSYSLGQGKGNTGELFV. The CDR3 DNA is TGTGCCAGCAGTTACTCGTTGGGACAGGGGAAGGGGAACACCGGGGAGCTGTTTGTG.

This clonotype was seen a few times. With a much larger clone just one base away, this may be a read error. V is TRBV6-5 and J is TRBJ2-4; a possible D gene is TRBD2 (6 bases). The CDR3 contains 18 residues. The germline CDR1 and CDR2 sequences are MNHEY and SVGAGI. In DNA, the CDR3 is TGTGCCAGCAGTTACGATAAGAGGAGGGCGAGGGCCAAAAACATTAAGTACTTC. Translated: CASSYDKRRARAKNIKYF.

This clonotype was detected many times. The chain couples TRBV6-1 to TRBJ1-1; D is unresolved. This CDR3 comprises 14 residues. Trimming took off 2 bases at V and 5 bases at J, with 12 bases between the two ends. Germline CDR1 reads MNHNS; CDR2 reads SASEGT. The CDR3 bases are TGTGCCAGCAGTGAATACCTACGTACAACTGAAGCTTTCTTT. Translation: CASSEYLRTTEAFF.

This clonotype was counted many times. V usage is TRBV9 and J usage is TRBJ1-1; no clear D. The CDR3 is 14 residues long. The V end was cut by 3 bases, the J end by 2 bases, with 11 bases between. Germline-derived CDR1 and CDR2 are SGDLS and YYNGEE. CDR3: CASSAQAFNTEAFF. The CDR3, as DNA: TGTGCCAGCAGCGCCCAGGCCTTTAACACTGAAGCTTTCTTT.

The chain links TRBV19 to TRBJ1-2; TRBD1 matches 10 bases. The CDR3 runs to 16 residues. The V gene's germline CDR1 is LNHDA and CDR2 SQIVND (reference sequence). V trimming: 3 bases; J trimming: 7 bases; junction bases outside the gene matches: 11. The CDR3 sequence: CASSMGTGVGLRGYTF. The CDR3 DNA is TGTGCCAGTAGTATGGGGACAGGGGTCGGTCTCCGTGGCTACACCTTC. Using reference TRBV19 and TRBJ1-2 for the parts outside the CDR3, the full variable domain is DGGITQSPKYLFRKEGQNVTLSCEQNLNHDAMYWYRQDPGQGLRLIYYSQIVNDFQKGDIAEGYSVSREKKESFPLTVTSAQKNPTAFYLCASSMGTGVGLRGYTFGSGTRLTVV.

This clonotype was counted at least ten times. This chain joins TRBV7-9 and TRBJ1-1, with D unclear. The CDR3 has 10 amino acids. Trimming removed 5 bases from V and 7 bases from J, with 5 bases in between. Germline CDR1 reads SEHNR; CDR2 reads FQNEAQ (reference sequence). DNA of the CDR3: TGTGCCAGCAGCCCGATTGAAGCTTTCTTT. It codes for CASSPIEAFF.

This clonotype was counted many times. The chain is built from TRBV20-1 and TRBJ1-2, with unresolved D. The CDR3 is made up of 14 amino acids. Germline assignment: CDR1 DFQATT and CDR2 SNEGSKA (reference sequence). Between the trimmed V and J ends, which lost 0 bases and 4 bases, there was a span of 12 bases. In nucleotides, the CDR3 is TGCAGTGCTAGAGATTGGTTTGGCAGCTATGGCTACACCTTC. Translation: CSARDWFGSYGYTF.

This clonotype was counted ten times or more. The V gene is TRBV15, the J gene TRBJ2-7, with D perhaps TRBD2 (7 bases). The CDR3 extends over 18 amino acids. V gave up 0 bases and J gave up 1 base, with 19 bases separating them. CDR1 and CDR2 from the germline V gene are LNHNV and YYDKDF (reference sequence). The CDR3 nucleotides are TGTGCCACCAGCAGAGATCTTGGGGGGGCGGTTAGTTCCTACGAGCAGTACTTC. Protein: CATSRDLGGAVSSYEQYF. Using reference TRBV15 and TRBJ2-7 for the parts outside the CDR3, the full variable domain is DAMVIQNPRYQVTQFGKPVTLSCSQTLNHNVMYWYQQKSSQAPKLLFHYYDKDFNNEADTPDNFQSRRPNTSFCFLDIRSPGLGDTAMYLCATSRDLGGAVSSYEQYFGPGTRLTVT.

This clonotype was detected a few times. CDR3 loop: CAWSARYEQYF. The DNA for the CDR3 is TGTGCCTGGAGCGCGAGGTACGAGCAGTACTTC. The V gene is TRBV30, the J gene TRBJ2-7; D ambiguous. With 3 bases removed from V and 4 bases from J, the gap between germline ends came to 7 bases. Germline V gene lookup returns CDR1 GTSNPN and CDR2 SVGIG (reference sequence). This CDR3 has 11 amino acids.

This clonotype was detected ten times or more. The chain employs TRBV12-3 or TRBV12-4 and TRBJ2-5, with 11 bases that match TRBD1. J lost 5 bases, V lost 3 bases, and 5 bases had no gene match. The CDR3 extends over 15 amino acids. The CDR3 protein is CASSLGTGGPETQYF. CDR3 DNA sequence: TGTGCCAGCAGTTTGGGGACAGGGGGTCCGGAGACCCAGTACTTC.

This clonotype was detected many times. V is TRBV14 and J is TRBJ1-5; D remains ambiguous. Trimming removed 5 bases from V and 6 bases from J, with 11 bases in between. In germline, CDR1 is SGHDN, CDR2 FVKESK. There are 13 residues in the CDR3. For the CDR3, the DNA is TGTGCCAGCAGCTCGAACGTGGGTCAGCCCCAGCATTTT. It codes for CASSSNVGQPQHF.

This clonotype was counted once. The chain recombines TRBV6-1 with TRBJ2-2; D is perhaps TRBD2 (6 bases). Germline loops: CDR1 MNHNS, CDR2 SASEGT. The CDR3 spans 15 residues. The germline V and J ends were trimmed by 5 bases and 2 bases, with 12 bases remaining between them. The CDR3 DNA follows: TGTGCCAGCAGTCCGCCGCGGGGAAACACCGGGGAGCTGTTTTTT. This encodes CASSPPRGNTGELFF.

This clonotype was seen more than once but under ten times. The chain links TRBV4-1 to TRBJ1-2; 8 bases match TRBD1. The junction had 14 bases not matched to a gene; V was cut back by 1 base and J by 7 bases. The CDR3 is 17 amino acids. Germline V gives CDR1 MGHRA, CDR2 YSYEKL. The chain's CDR3 is CASSQVPGQASSGGYTF. The CDR3 DNA reads TGCGCCAGCAGCCAAGTCCCGGGACAGGCCTCTTCGGGTGGCTACACCTTC.

This clonotype was counted ten times or more. J is TRBJ1-2 and V is TRBV28; TRBD1 matches at 7 bases. V dropped 5 bases and J dropped 4; count of bases not matched to a gene: 7. CDR3 length: 14 amino acids. The germline gives CDR1 MDHEN, CDR2 SYDVKM. DNA of the CDR3: TGTGCCAGCAGTCGACAGGGTTTAAGCTATGGCTACACCTTC. Protein sequence: CASSRQGLSYGYTF.

In this sample, this clonotype turned up many times. The CDR3 region is CASSYRGRYEQYF. DNA for the CDR3: TGTGCCAGCTCTTACAGGGGACGCTACGAGCAGTACTTC. The chain combines TRBV2 with TRBJ2-7; 7 nucleotides agree with TRBD1. Trimming took 8 bases from V and 3 from J; bases not matched to a gene: 7. Looked up from germline, CDR1 is SNHLY and CDR2 is FYNNEI. The CDR3 runs to 13 residues.